The 29 T cell receptor beta chains presented below share a single source sample, sequenced in a study of blood T cell repertoires in COVID-19. Some clones are missing from TCRdb's copy, which holds only in-frame ones; the method was immunoSEQ multiplex PCR. This table holds around 130,000 clones, 75% to 90% found once. Sequenced sample: peripheral blood. The receptors here all came from a human donor in a cohort sampled during active COVID-19.

As DNA, the CDR3 is TGTGCCACCCGCGACAGGGGGCAGCTTCGGGACACTGAAGCTTTCTTT. It encodes CATRDRGQLRDTEAFF. The rearrangement joins TRBV19 to TRBJ1-1; 10 positions agree with TRBD1. Germline trimming cut 10 bases from V and 3 bases from J; bases unmatched to any gene: 14. Looked up from germline, CDR1 is LNHDA and CDR2 is SQIVND (reference sequence). The CDR3 extends over 16 amino acids.

The chain recombines TRBV5-1 with TRBJ1-6; D possibly corresponds to TRBD1 (5 bases). The CDR3 runs 14 residues. Germline values: CDR1 SGHRS, CDR2 YFSETQ. The V and J ends lost 2 bases and 3 bases respectively, with 6 bases between them. CDR3 region: CASSFQGYNSPLHF. Written as DNA, the CDR3 is TGCGCCAGCAGCTTCCAGGGCTATAATTCACCCCTCCACTTT.

The chain joins TRBV6-5 to TRBJ2-1, with TRBD2 matching over 7 bases. The CDR3 is 13 residues long. Germline V gene sequence: CDR1 MNHEY, CDR2 SVGAGI. Trimming at V came to 7 bases and at J to 8 bases, leaving 8 bases not matched to a gene. Written as DNA, the CDR3 is TGTGCCAGCACCCGGACTAGTTTCCATGAGCAGTTCTTC. Translated, it gives CASTRTSFHEQFF.

To note about this clone: The sample contains more than one DNA sequence encoding this CDR3. CDR3 loop: CASSRQGAGTEAFF. The CDR3 nucleotides read TGTGCCAGTAGTCGACAGGGGGCAGGGACTGAAGCTTTCTTT. This chain links TRBV19 with TRBJ1-1, with 10 nucleotides matching TRBD1. The junction had 5 bases not matched to a gene; V was cut back by 5 bases and J by 5 bases. The CDR3 length is 14 residues. CDR1 and CDR2 from the germline V gene are LNHDA and SQIVND (reference sequence).

The gene calls are TRBV24-1 and TRBJ2-1; TRBD2 agrees at 10 bases. The V gene end was trimmed by 2 bases and the J gene end by 7 bases; junction bases not matched to a gene: 10. The germline gives CDR1 KGHDR, CDR2 SFDVKD. The CDR3 extends over 17 amino acids. The CDR3 region is CATSDSLSSGRGNEQFF. CDR3 coding DNA: TGTGCCACCAGTGATTCCCTCTCAAGCGGGAGGGGGAATGAGCAGTTCTTC.

The chain uses TRBV7-8 and TRBJ2-7, with 8 bases matching TRBD1. Germline lookup yields CDR1 SGHVS and CDR2 FQNEAQ. With V trimmed by 5 bases and J by 3 bases, 9 bases remained unmatched. This CDR3 spans 15 amino acids. The chain's CDR3 is CASSGKRTGLYEQYF. In nucleotides, the CDR3 is TGTGCCAGCAGCGGGAAACGGACAGGGCTCTACGAGCAGTACTTC.

CDR3 sequence (DNA): TGTGCCAGCAGCTTGATCGAGGGCGCGGGTACGCAGTATTTT. Translation: CASSLIEGAGTQYF. V and J are TRBV5-6 and TRBJ2-3, with a weak D call TRBD2 (5 bases). The germline gives CDR1 SGHDT, CDR2 YYEEEE. Trimming shortened V by 1 base and J by 8 bases, and 14 bases separated the two germline ends. The CDR3 totals 14 residues.

V and J are TRBV29-1 and TRBJ1-1; possible D gene TRBD1, 5 bases. The V gene lost 3 bases and the J gene lost 10 bases, with 12 bases spanning the gap. This CDR3 region has 11 residues. The V gene's germline CDR1 is SQVTM and CDR2 ANQGSEA. The CDR3 DNA is TGCAGCGTTGACGTACTAAGGGGAGCTTTCTTT. This translates into CSVDVLRGAFF.

Only one count was recorded for this clone. V is TRBV19 and J is TRBJ1-5, with D unresolved. V shed 4 bases and J shed 1 base, with 11 bases lying between them. Germline CDR1 is LNHDA and CDR2 is SQIVND (reference sequence). This CDR3 is built from 15 residues. The CDR3 coding sequence is TGTGCCAGTAGTACCGAGGCCCACAGCAATCAGCCCCAGCATTTT. Translated, it gives CASSTEAHSNQPQHF.

The chain employs TRBV6-4 and TRBJ1-1, with D possibly matching TRBD1 (5 bases). Germline CDR1 reads MRHNA; CDR2 reads SNTAGT. This CDR3 is built from 14 residues. V lost 6 bases, J lost 4 bases, and 15 bases lay in between. The CDR3 reads CASSNTGEGTEAFF. CDR3 DNA sequence: TGTGCCAGCAGCAACACGGGGGAGGGCACTGAAGCTTTCTTT.

This clone showed up just a few times. This rearrangement joins TRBV6-5 to TRBJ2-6, with D possibly matching TRBD1 (5 bases). Trimming pared 7 bases from V and 0 bases from J, leaving 10 bases between. CDR1 is MNHEY and CDR2 is SVGAGI in the germline V gene. The CDR3 contains 15 residues. The CDR3 DNA is TGTGCCAGCAAGGACATGTTCTCTGGGGCCAACGTCCTGACTTTC. This encodes CASKDMFSGANVLTF.

The chain couples TRBV11-2 to TRBJ1-2, with TRBD1 identical over 7 bases. The J segment lost 1 base and the V segment lost 8 bases, leaving 13 bases of the junction unmatched. This CDR3 is built from 16 residues. In germline, CDR1 is SGHAT, CDR2 FQNNGV. The CDR3 reads CASGTAFRGINYGYTF. In DNA, the CDR3 is TGTGCCAGCGGGACAGCTTTTAGGGGAATTAACTATGGCTACACCTTC.

This clone showed up just a few times. The chain links TRBV24-1 to TRBJ2-6; D gene unclear. This CDR3 spans 15 amino acids. Trimming pared 11 bases from V and 0 bases from J, leaving 13 bases between. CDR1 is KGHDR and CDR2 is SFDVKD in the germline V gene. CDR3 bases: TGTGCCAGCGCTCCCCACAGCTCTGGGGCCAACGTCCTGACTTTC. Its translation is CASAPHSSGANVLTF.

The chain combines TRBV19 with TRBJ1-6, with TRBD1 as a possible D gene (6 bases). V lost 6 bases and J 6 bases, leaving 12 bases between the germline ends. CDR1 and CDR2 (germline): LNHDA, SQIVND (reference sequence). CDR3 length equals 14 residues. CDR3 residues: CASRPQGSNSPLHF. CDR3 nucleotides: TGTGCCAGTAGACCGCAGGGGAGTAATTCACCCCTCCACTTT.

The rearrangement joins TRBV6-2 or TRBV6-3 to TRBJ1-5, with D perhaps TRBD1 (5 bases). The CDR3 spans 16 residues. Trimming took off 5 bases at V and 0 bases at J, with 14 bases between the two ends. Germline V lookup: CDR1 MNHEY, CDR2 SVGEGT. In DNA form, the CDR3 reads TGTGCCAGCAGTCTCCCTACAGGCTCTAGCAATCAGCCCCAGCATTTT. This translates into CASSLPTGSSNQPQHF.

Regarding this clone: This same CDR3 is encoded by further DNA sequences in the sample. The chain carries TRBV15 and TRBJ1-5; the D is unclear. This CDR3 spans 15 amino acids. Germline assignment: CDR1 LNHNV and CDR2 YYDKDF (reference sequence). Trimming left V 0 bases short and J 0 bases short, with 6 bases between. CDR3 coding DNA: TGTGCCACCAGCAGAGACCGGGGTAGCAATCAGCCCCAGCATTTT. This encodes CATSRDRGSNQPQHF.

The chain is built from TRBV2 and TRBJ1-3, with D maybe TRBD1 (6 bases). Germline CDR1 SNHLY, CDR2 FYNNEI. Trimming stripped 4 bases from V and 2 bases from J, with 12 bases between. CDR3 length: 15 amino acids. The CDR3 is CASSVSRGTGNTIYF. In DNA form, the CDR3 reads TGTGCCAGCAGTGTTTCTAGGGGGACTGGAAACACCATATATTTT.

V usage is TRBV19 and J usage is TRBJ1-4; D may be TRBD1 (5 bases). The V gene lost 1 base and the J gene lost 8 bases, with 17 bases spanning the gap. Germline V gene sequence: CDR1 LNHDA, CDR2 SQIVND (reference sequence). This CDR3 is built from 16 residues. This CDR3 reads CASSIGGLISTEKLFF. As DNA, the CDR3 is TGTGCCAGTAGTATAGGGGGACTAATCTCGACCGAAAAACTGTTTTTT.

This clone was seen more than once but under ten times. The J gene is TRBJ1-2, the V gene TRBV19; no firm D call. This CDR3 is built from 14 residues. V was clipped by 0 bases and J by 7 bases, with 12 bases between them. Germline V gene data show CDR1 as LNHDA and CDR2 as SQIVND (reference sequence). CDR3 residues: CASSIDPDYPGYTF. CDR3 DNA: TGTGCCAGTAGTATAGACCCCGACTATCCTGGCTACACCTTC. Full variable domain (rest looked up from reference TRBV19 and TRBJ1-2): DGGITQSPKYLFRKEGQNVTLSCEQNLNHDAMYWYRQDPGQGLRLIYYSQIVNDFQKGDIAEGYSVSREKKESFPLTVTSAQKNPTAFYLCASSIDPDYPGYTFGSGTRLTVV.

The genes are TRBV12-3 or TRBV12-4 and TRBJ2-1; a possible D gene is TRBD2 (6 bases). V was shortened by 3 bases and J by 10 bases, with 10 bases between the two germline ends. This CDR3 spans 12 amino acids. CDR3 DNA: TGTGCCAGCAGTTTCTTCCGGGGGGAGCAGTTCTTC. Its translation is CASSFFRGEQFF.

The chain links TRBV3-1 (or the pseudogene TRBV3-2) to TRBJ1-2; possibly TRBD1 for D (5 bases). The V and J ends lost 1 base and 2 bases respectively, with 11 bases between them. This CDR3 region has 15 residues. Germline loops: CDR1 LGHDT, CDR2 YNNKEL (reference sequence). CDR3 nucleotides: TGTGCCAGCAGCCAAGGAAAGGGGCCCAACTATGGCTACACCTTC. Translating gives CASSQGKGPNYGYTF.

The chain uses TRBV6-4 and TRBJ2-3; TRBD2 matches 7 bases. Unmatched junction bases numbered 8, after V lost 6 bases and J lost 2 bases. The CDR3 loop spans 15 amino acids. Per the germline V gene, CDR1 is MRHNA and CDR2 is SNTAGT. The CDR3 spells CASSLQAGSTDTQYF. The CDR3 DNA reads as TGTGCCAGCAGCCTCCAAGCGGGGTCCACAGATACGCAGTATTTT.

The V and J genes are TRBV4-2 and TRBJ2-1; maybe TRBD2 (6 bases). Germline V lookup: CDR1 LGHNA, CDR2 YNFKEQ. CDR3 size: 18 residues. V shed 0 bases and J shed 1 base, with 16 bases lying between them. For the CDR3, the DNA is TGTGCCAGCAGCCAAGATCCCACAGGCGGGAATTCCTACAATGAGCAGTTCTTC. This gives the protein CASSQDPTGGNSYNEQFF.

The CDR3 DNA is TGCGCCAGCAGCCAGGGTGGCAGGGCAATTTCTTCATCAGATACGCAGTATTTT. It encodes CASSQGGRAISSSDTQYF. The J gene is TRBJ2-3, the V gene TRBV5-1; the D gene is possibly TRBD1 (5 bases). V was shortened by 4 bases and J by 4 bases, with 25 bases between the two germline ends. CDR1 is SGHRS and CDR2 is YFSETQ in the germline V gene. This CDR3 contains 18 residues. The full variable domain, with the rest looked up from reference TRBV5-1 and TRBJ2-3, is KAGVTQTPRYLIKTRGQQVTLSCSPISGHRSVSWYQQTPGQGLQFLFEYFSETQRNKGNFPGRFSGRQFSNSRSEMNVSTLELGDSALYLCASSQGGRAISSSDTQYFGPGTRLTVL.

The chain joins TRBV27 to TRBJ1-2; tentative D call: TRBD1 (5 bases). Germline CDR1 and CDR2: MNHEY and SMNVEV (reference sequence). V was clipped by 5 bases and J by 8 bases, with 15 bases between them. The CDR3 spans 13 residues. CDR3 coding DNA: TGTGCCAGCAGTCCCATAGCGGAGGGGGGCTACACCTTC. Its protein is CASSPIAEGGYTF.

CDR3 residues: CASSFSGGRNTEAFF. CDR3 in DNA: TGCGCCAGCAGCTTTTCAGGGGGTCGGAACACTGAAGCTTTCTTT. The rearrangement joins TRBV5-1 to TRBJ1-1; TRBD1 matches at 7 bases. The V gene end was trimmed by 2 bases and the J gene end by 1 base; junction bases not matched to a gene: 5. This CDR3 is built from 15 residues. Germline V CDR1 and CDR2: SGHRS, YFSETQ.

The CDR3 spells CASSLTGSVSPLHF. The CDR3 bases are TGTGCCAGCAGTTTAACAGGGAGTGTTTCACCCCTCCACTTT. The chain links TRBV27 to TRBJ1-6, with D tentatively TRBD1 (6 bases). The CDR3 is 14 residues long. V lost 2 bases and J lost 9, with 11 bases in between. Germline V gene data show CDR1 as MNHEY and CDR2 as SMNVEV (reference sequence).

The rearrangement joins TRBV11-3 to TRBJ2-7; TRBD2 matches 9 bases. Germline V gene sequence: CDR1 SGHNT, CDR2 YENEEA. The trim removed 3 bases at V and 4 bases at J, leaving 4 bases unmatched. The CDR3 consists of 14 residues. The CDR3 nucleotides read TGTGCCAGCAGCTTTGCGGGAGGGGGGTACGAGCAGTACGTC. This codes for CASSFAGGGYEQYV.

The CDR3 nucleotides are TGTGCCAGCAGCCAAGATAATCAGAACACAGATACGCAGTATTTT. This encodes CASSQDNQNTDTQYF. The genes are TRBV3-1 (or the pseudogene TRBV3-2) and TRBJ2-3; D remains unclear. V was trimmed by 0 bases and J by 2 bases, leaving 9 bases between them. The CDR3 consists of 15 residues. CDR1 LGHDT and CDR2 YNNKEL come from the germline V gene (reference sequence).